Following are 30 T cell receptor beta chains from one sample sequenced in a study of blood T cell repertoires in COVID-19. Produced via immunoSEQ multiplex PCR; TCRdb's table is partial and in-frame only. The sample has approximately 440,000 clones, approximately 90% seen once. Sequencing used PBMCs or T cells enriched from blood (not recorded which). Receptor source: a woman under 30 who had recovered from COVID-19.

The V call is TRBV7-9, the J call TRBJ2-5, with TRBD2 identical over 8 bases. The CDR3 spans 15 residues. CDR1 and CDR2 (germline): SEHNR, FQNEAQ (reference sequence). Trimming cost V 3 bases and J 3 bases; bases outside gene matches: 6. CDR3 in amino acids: CASSLGGGRKETQYF. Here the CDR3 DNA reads TGTGCCAGCAGCTTGGGCGGGGGGAGGAAAGAGACCCAGTACTTC.

In DNA form, the CDR3 reads TGTGCCATCAGTGTATCTCGAGTGTGGGCGAAAAGAGGGAGAACGAGGACTGAAGCTTTCTTT. Translated: CAISVSRVWAKRGRTRTEAFF. V usage is TRBV10-3 and J usage is TRBJ1-1, with unresolved D. There are 21 residues in the CDR3. Between the trimmed V and J ends, which lost 4 bases and 5 bases, there was a span of 35 bases. The germline gives CDR1 ENHRY, CDR2 SYGVKD.

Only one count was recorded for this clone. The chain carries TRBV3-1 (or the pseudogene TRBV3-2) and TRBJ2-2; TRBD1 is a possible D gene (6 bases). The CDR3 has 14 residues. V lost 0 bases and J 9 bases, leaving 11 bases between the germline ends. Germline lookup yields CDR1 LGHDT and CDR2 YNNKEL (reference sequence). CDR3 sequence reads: CASSQEGGDWELFF. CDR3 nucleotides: TGTGCCAGCAGCCAAGAAGGGGGAGACTGGGAGCTGTTTTTT.

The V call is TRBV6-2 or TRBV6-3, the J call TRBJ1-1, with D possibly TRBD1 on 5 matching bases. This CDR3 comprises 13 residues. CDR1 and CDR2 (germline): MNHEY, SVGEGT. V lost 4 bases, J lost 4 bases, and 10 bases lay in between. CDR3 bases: TGTGCCAGCAGTTTACAGGTGCGCACTGAAGCTTTCTTT. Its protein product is CASSLQVRTEAFF.

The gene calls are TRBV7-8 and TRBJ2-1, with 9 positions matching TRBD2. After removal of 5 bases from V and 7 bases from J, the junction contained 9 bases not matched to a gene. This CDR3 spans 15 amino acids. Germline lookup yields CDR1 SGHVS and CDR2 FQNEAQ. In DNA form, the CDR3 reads TGTGCCAGCAGCCCTAGCGGGGCTTTCTTAAATGAGCAGTTCTTC. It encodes CASSPSGAFLNEQFF. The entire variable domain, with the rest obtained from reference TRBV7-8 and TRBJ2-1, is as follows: GAGVSQSPRYKVAKRGQDVALRCDPISGHVSLFWYQQALGQGPEFLTYFQNEAQLDKSGLPSDRFFAERPEGSVSTLKIQRTQQEDSAVYLCASSPSGAFLNEQFFGPGTRLTVL.

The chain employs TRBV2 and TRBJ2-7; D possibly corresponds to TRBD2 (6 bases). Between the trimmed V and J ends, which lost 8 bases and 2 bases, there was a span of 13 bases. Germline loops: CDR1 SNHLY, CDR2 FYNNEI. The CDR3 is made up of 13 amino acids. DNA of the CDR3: TGTGCCAGCGGATTGGGACTTCCCTACGAGCAGTACTTC. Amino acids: CASGLGLPYEQYF.

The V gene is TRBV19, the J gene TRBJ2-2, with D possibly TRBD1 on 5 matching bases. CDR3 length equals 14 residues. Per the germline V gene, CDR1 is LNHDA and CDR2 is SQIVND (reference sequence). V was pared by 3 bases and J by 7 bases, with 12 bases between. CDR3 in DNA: TGTGCCAGTAGTATGAAGGGGATAGACGGGGAGCTGTTTTTT. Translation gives CASSMKGIDGELFF.

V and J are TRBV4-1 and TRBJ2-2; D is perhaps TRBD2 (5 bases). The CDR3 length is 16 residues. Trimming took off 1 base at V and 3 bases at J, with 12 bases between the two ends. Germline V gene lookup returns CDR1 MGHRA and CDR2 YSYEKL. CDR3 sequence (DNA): TGCGCCAGCAGCCAAGGTGGCAGGACTTACACCGGGGAGCTGTTTTTT. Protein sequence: CASSQGGRTYTGELFF.

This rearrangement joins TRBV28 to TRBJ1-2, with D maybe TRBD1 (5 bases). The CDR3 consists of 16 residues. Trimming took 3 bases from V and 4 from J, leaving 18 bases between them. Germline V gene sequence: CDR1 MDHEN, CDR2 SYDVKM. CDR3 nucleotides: TGTGCCAGCAGTTTCGAGGTCTGGGGACTCCCCTATGGCTACACCTTC. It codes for CASSFEVWGLPYGYTF.

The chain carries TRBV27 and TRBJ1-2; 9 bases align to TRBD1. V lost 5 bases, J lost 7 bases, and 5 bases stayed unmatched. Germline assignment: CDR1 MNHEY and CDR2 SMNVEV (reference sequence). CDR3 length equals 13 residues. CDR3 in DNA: TGTGCCAGCAGTCTCCGGACAGGGGCTGGCTACACCTTC. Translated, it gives CASSLRTGAGYTF.

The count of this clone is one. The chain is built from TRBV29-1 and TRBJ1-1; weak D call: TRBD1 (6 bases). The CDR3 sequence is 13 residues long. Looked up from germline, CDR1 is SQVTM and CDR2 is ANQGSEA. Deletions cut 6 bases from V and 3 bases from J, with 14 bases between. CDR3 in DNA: TGCAGCGTAGTGCAGGGGTACTACACTGAAGCTTTCTTT. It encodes CSVVQGYYTEAFF.

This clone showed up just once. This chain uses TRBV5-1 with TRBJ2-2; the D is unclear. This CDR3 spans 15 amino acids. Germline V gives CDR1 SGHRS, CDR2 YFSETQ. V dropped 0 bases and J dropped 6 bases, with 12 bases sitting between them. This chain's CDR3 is CASSLGFSVAGELFF. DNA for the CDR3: TGCGCCAGCAGCTTGGGCTTCTCAGTGGCCGGGGAGCTGTTTTTT.

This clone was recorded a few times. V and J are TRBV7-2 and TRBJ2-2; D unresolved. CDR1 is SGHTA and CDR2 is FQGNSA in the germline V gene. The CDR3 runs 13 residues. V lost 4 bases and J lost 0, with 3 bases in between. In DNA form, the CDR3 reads TGTGCCAGCAGCTCTCCGAACACCGGGGAGCTGTTTTTT. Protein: CASSSPNTGELFF.

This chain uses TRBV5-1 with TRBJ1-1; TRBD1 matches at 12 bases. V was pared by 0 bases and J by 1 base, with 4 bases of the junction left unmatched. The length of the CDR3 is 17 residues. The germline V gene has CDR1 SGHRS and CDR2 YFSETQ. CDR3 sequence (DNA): TGCGCCAGCAGCTTGGAAGGGACAGGGGGCACGAACACTGAAGCTTTCTTT. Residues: CASSLEGTGGTNTEAFF.

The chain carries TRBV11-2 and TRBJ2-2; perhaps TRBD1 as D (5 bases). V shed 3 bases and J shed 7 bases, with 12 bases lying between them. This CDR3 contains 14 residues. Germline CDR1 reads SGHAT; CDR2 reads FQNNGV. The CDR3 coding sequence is TGTGCCAGCAGCTTTCAGGGTACGGGCGGGGAGCTGTTTTTT. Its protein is CASSFQGTGGELFF.

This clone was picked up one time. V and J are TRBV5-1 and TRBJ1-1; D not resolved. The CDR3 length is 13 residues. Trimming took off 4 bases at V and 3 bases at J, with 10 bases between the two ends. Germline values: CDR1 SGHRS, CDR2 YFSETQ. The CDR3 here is CASSPRLHTEAFF. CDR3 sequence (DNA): TGCGCCAGCAGCCCCAGGTTGCACACTGAAGCTTTCTTT. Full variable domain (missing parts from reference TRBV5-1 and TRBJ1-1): KAGVTQTPRYLIKTRGQQVTLSCSPISGHRSVSWYQQTPGQGLQFLFEYFSETQRNKGNFPGRFSGRQFSNSRSEMNVSTLELGDSALYLCASSPRLHTEAFFGQGTRLTVV.

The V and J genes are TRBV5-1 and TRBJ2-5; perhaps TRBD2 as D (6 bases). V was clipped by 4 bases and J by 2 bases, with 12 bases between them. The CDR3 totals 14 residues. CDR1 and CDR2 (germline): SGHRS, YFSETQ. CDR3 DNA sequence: TGCGCCAGCAGCACAAGGACTACACAAGAGACCCAGTACTTC. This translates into CASSTRTTQETQYF.

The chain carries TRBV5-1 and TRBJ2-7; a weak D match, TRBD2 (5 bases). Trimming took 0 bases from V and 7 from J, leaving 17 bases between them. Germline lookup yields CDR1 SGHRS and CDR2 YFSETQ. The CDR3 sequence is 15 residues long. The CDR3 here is CASSLVPGSPWEQYF. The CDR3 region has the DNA TGCGCCAGCAGCTTGGTTCCGGGGTCGCCCTGGGAGCAGTACTTC.

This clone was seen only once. This CDR3 is CAWSVTGGWEKLFF. The CDR3 DNA is TGTGCCTGGAGTGTAACAGGGGGCTGGGAAAAACTGTTTTTT. The rearrangement joins TRBV30 to TRBJ1-4; TRBD1 matches at 9 bases. Germline V gene data show CDR1 as GTSNPN and CDR2 as SVGIG (reference sequence). The length of the CDR3 is 14 residues. V gave up 0 bases and J gave up 8 bases; unmatched junction bases: 4.

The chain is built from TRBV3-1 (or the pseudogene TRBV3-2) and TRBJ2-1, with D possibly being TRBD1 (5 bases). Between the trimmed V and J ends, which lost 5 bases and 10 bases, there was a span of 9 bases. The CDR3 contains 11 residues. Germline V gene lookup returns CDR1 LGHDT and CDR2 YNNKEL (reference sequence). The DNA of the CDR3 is TGTGCCAGCAGCAGGGGAATGGAGCAGTTCTTC. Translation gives CASSRGMEQFF.

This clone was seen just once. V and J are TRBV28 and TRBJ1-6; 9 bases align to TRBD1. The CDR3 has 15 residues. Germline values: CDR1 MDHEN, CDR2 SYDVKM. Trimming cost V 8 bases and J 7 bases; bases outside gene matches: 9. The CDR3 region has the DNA TGTGCCAGCTGGGAGACAGGGGGGACAAATTCACCCCTCCACTTT. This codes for CASWETGGTNSPLHF. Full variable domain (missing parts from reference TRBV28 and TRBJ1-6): DVKVTQSSRYLVKRTGEKVFLECVQDMDHENMFWYRQDPGLGLRLIYFSYDVKMKEKGDIPEGYSVSREKKERFSLILESASTNQTSMYLCASWETGGTNSPLHFGNGTRLTVT.

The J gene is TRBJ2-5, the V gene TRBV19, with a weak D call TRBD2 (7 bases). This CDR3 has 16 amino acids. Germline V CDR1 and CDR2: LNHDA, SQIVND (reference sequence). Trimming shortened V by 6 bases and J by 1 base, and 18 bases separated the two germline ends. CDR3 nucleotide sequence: TGTGCCAGTAGGGCCGGATACGGGGGGCCCCAAGAGACCCAGTACTTC. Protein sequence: CASRAGYGGPQETQYF.

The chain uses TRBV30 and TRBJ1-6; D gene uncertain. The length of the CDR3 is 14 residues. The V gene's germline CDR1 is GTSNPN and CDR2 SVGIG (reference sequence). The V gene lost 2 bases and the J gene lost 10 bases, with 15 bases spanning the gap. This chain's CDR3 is CAWSLTGLRSPLHF. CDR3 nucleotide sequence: TGTGCCTGGAGTCTAACGGGTCTGCGGTCACCCCTCCACTTT.

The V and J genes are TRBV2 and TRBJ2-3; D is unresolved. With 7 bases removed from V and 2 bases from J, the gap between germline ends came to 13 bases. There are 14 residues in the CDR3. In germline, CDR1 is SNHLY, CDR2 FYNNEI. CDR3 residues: CASTIRRNTDTQYF. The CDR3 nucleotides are TGTGCCAGCACCATTCGCAGGAACACAGATACGCAGTATTTT.

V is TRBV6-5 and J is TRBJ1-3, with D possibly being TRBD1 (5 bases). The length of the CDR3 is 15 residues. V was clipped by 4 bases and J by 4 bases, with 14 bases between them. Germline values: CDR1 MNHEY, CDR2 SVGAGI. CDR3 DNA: TGTGCCAGCAGTTCCCCGGGGGAACTAGGAAACACCATATATTTT. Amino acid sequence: CASSSPGELGNTIYF.

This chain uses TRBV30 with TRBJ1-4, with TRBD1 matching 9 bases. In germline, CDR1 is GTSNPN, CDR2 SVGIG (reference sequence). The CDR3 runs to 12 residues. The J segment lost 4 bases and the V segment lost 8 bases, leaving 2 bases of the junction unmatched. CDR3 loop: CAGGQGNEKLFF. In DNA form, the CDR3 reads TGTGCCGGGGGACAGGGTAATGAAAAACTGTTTTTT.

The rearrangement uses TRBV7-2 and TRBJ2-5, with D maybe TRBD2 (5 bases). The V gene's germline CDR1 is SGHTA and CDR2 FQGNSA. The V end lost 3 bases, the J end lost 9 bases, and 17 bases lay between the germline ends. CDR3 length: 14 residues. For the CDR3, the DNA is TGTGCCAGCAGCTTGGTCGACTCCTTCGGGGCCCAGTACTTC. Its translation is CASSLVDSFGAQYF.

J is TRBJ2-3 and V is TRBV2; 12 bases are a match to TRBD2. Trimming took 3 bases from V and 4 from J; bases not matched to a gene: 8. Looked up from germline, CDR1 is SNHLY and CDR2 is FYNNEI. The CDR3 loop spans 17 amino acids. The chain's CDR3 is CASSEFGLAGGADTQYF. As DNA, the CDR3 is TGTGCCAGCAGTGAGTTTGGCCTAGCGGGGGGGGCAGATACGCAGTATTTT.

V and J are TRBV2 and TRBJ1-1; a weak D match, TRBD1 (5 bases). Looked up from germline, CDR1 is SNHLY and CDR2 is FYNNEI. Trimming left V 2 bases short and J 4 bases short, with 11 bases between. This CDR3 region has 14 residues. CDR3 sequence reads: CASSEQGPSTEAFF. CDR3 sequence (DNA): TGTGCCAGCAGTGAACAGGGCCCTAGCACTGAAGCTTTCTTT.

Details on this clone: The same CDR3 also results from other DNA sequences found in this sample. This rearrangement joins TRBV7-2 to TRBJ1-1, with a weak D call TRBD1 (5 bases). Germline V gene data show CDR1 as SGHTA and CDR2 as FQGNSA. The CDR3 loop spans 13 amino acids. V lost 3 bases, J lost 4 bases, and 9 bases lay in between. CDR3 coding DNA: TGTGCCAGCAGCTTGCAGGGTATCACTGAAGCTTTCTTT. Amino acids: CASSLQGITEAFF.